Listed here is a single T cell receptor beta chain. Its antigen is currently unknown. The CDR3 runs to 13 residues. Germline-derived CDR1 and CDR2 are LGHNT and FRNRAP. Between the trimmed V and J ends, which lost 3 bases and 4 bases, there was a span of 9 bases. This sample is drawn from a study of cytomegalovirus exposure and HLA in healthy donors. Study-wide points: Some segments of the V type, notably TRBV6-2 and TRBV6-3, were excluded as indistinguishable. Most TCR sequences proved rare, with some public TCRs found in many donors. It was only CMV serostatus that was available as immune exposure information.

60 Vbeta and 13 Jbeta primers were used in PCR. Per the authors' pipeline: In a later analysis, 75 million to 95 million unique TCR beta chains included roughly 11 million shared by two or more donors. The protocol was immunoSEQ multiplex PCR, while the TCRdb copy is restricted to in-frame clones and leaves out a portion. From that table come the V and J calls and clone size; the DNA was used to work out D and trimming. The sample lists roughly 110,000 clones; about 70% were seen once. The clonotype comes from a woman in her twenties or thirties in good health and CMV-seronegative. J is TRBJ1-1 and V is TRBV12-5; possible D gene TRBD1, 5 bases. Material for sequencing was PBMCs. DNA for the CDR3: TGTGCTAGTGGTTTTCAGGGCGCCACTGAAGCTTTCTTT. Its protein product is CASGFQGATEAFF.